This section outlines one T cell receptor (beta chain) sequence together with its context. What it recognizes is unknown. The data derive from a study of cytomegalovirus exposure and HLA in healthy donors. Overall study findings and caveats: Later, TCR association rates were found to vary by HLA locus, highest for DRB1 and lowest for HLA-C.

The primer mix had 60 Vbeta and 13 Jbeta primers. Using immunoSEQ multiplex PCR, the repertoire was profiled, and TCRdb retains in-frame clones only, with some absent. The sample consists of under 200,000 clones, approximately 83% of them appearing once. V was clipped by 3 bases and J by 3 bases; unmatched bases: 6. CDR1 is LNHDA, CDR2 SQIVND, per germline (reference sequence). The CDR3 is 15 residues long. The specimen was PBMCs. This receptor was obtained from a man aged 18 to 30 in good health and CMV-seropositive. J is TRBJ1-2 and V is TRBV19; TRBD1 matches 8 bases. CDR3 coding DNA: TGTGCCAGTAGTATGGGACAGGCCCGCGACTATGGCTACACCTTC. This codes for CASSMGQARDYGYTF.